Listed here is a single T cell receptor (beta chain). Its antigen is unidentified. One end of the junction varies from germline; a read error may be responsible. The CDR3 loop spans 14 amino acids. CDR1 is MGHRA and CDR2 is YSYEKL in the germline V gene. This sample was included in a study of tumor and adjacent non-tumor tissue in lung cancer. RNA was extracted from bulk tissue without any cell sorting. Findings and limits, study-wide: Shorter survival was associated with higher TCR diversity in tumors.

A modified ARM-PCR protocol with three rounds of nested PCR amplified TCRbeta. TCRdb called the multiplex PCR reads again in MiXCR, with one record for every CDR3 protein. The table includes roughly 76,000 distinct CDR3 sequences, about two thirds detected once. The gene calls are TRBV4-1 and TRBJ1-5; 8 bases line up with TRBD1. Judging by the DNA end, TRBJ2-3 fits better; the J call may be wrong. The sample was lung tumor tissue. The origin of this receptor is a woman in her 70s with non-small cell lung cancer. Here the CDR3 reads CASSQEGQGRTQYF. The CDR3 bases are TGCGCTAGCAGCCAAGAAGGACAGGGCCGTACACAGTATTTT.